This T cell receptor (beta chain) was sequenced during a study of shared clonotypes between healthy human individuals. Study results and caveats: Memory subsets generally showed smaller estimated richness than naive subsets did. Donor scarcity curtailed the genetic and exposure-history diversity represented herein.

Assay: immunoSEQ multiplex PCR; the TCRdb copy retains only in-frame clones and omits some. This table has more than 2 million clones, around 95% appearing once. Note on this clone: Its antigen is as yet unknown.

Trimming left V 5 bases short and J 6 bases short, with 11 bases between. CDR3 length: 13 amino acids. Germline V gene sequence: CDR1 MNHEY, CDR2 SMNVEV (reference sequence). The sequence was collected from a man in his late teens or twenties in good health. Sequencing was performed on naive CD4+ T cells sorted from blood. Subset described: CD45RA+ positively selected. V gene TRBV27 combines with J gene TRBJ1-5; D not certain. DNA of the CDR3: TGTGCCAGCAGTGTCCTTAGCGGTCAGCCCCAGCATTTT. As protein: CASSVLSGQPQHF.